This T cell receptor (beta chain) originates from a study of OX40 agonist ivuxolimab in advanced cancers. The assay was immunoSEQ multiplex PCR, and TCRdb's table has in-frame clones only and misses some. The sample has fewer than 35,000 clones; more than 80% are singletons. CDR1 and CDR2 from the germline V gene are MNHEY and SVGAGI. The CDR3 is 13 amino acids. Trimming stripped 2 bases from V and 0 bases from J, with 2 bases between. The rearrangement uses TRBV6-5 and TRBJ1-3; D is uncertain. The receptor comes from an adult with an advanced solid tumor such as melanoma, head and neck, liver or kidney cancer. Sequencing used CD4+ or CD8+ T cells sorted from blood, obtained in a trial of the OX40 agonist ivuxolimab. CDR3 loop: CASSYNSGNTIYF. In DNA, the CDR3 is TGTGCCAGCAGTTACAACTCTGGAAACACCATATATTTT.